These T cell receptor beta chains were read from a single sample in a study of T cell changes during pregnancy in multiple sclerosis. Some clones are missing from TCRdb's copy, which holds only in-frame ones; the method was immunoSEQ multiplex PCR. The repertoire consists of more than 55,000 clones, with roughly 94% occurring once and the leading ten covering 2.5%. This sample comprised CD8+ T cells from peripheral blood mononuclear cells, obtained after pregnancy. The receptors shown here come from a female donor with multiple sclerosis, enrolled in a pregnancy study. Each CDR3 is given with its conserved first and last residue. Each record gives: D gene, J gene, V gene, clone size, CDR3 DNA, CDR3 protein. The D gene is left open where the match is weak. Clone size is not always given. Where it is, it says once, few, many or a class for expanded clones.

D gene: TRBD1; J gene: TRBJ1-5; V gene: TRBV28; clone size: NA; CDR3 DNA: TGTGCCAGCACCCAAACCGGGACAGACAATCAGCCCCAGCATTTT; CDR3 protein: CASTQTGTDNQPQHF
D gene: TRBD2; J gene: TRBJ2-7; V gene: TRBV19; clone size: NA; CDR3 DNA: TGTGCCAGTAGTCCGAGCGGGAGGACCTACGAGCAGTACTTC; CDR3 protein: CASSPSGRTYEQYF
D gene: NA; J gene: TRBJ2-2; V gene: TRBV19; clone size: NA; CDR3 DNA: TGTGCCAGTAGTACCGCAGGGGCGCTGAACACCGGGGAGCTGTTTTTT; CDR3 protein: CASSTAGALNTGELFF
D gene: NA; J gene: TRBJ2-3; V gene: TRBV4-1; clone size: NA; CDR3 DNA: TGCGCCAGCAGCCAAGAGGCCCATGGCCGCACAGATACGCAGTATTTT; CDR3 protein: CASSQEAHGRTDTQYF
D gene: NA; J gene: TRBJ2-7; V gene: TRBV5-1; clone size: NA; CDR3 DNA: TGCGCCAGCAGCGATTTCGACACCGAGCAGTACTTC; CDR3 protein: CASSDFDTEQYF
D gene: NA; J gene: TRBJ2-2; V gene: TRBV27; clone size: NA; CDR3 DNA: TGTGCCAGCAGTTTAGGAGGCGCCGGGGAGCTGTTTTTT; CDR3 protein: CASSLGGAGELFF
D gene: TRBD2; J gene: TRBJ2-1; V gene: TRBV6-1; clone size: NA; CDR3 DNA: TGTGCCAGCAGTGGGACTAGCGGGAGCTCCAATGAGCAGTTCTTC; CDR3 protein: CASSGTSGSSNEQFF
D gene: NA; J gene: TRBJ1-2; V gene: TRBV15; clone size: NA; CDR3 DNA: TGTGCCACCAGCAGAGTGAGGGGGGGCGCGGGGGGCTACACCTTC; CDR3 protein: CATSRVRGGAGGYTF
D gene: TRBD1; J gene: TRBJ2-1; V gene: TRBV4-2; clone size: NA; CDR3 DNA: TGTGCCAGCAGCCAAGATGGGACAGGGGACTACAATGAGCAGTTCTTC; CDR3 protein: CASSQDGTGDYNEQFF
D gene: TRBD1; J gene: TRBJ2-1; V gene: TRBV27; clone size: NA; CDR3 DNA: TGTGCCAGCTCCTCCAGACAGGGGAGAATACCCTACAATGAGCAGTTCTTC; CDR3 protein: CASSSRQGRIPYNEQFF
D gene: TRBD1; J gene: TRBJ2-7; V gene: TRBV28; clone size: once; CDR3 DNA: TGTGCCAGCAGTTTCACCGGGACAGGGCCGATATTC; CDR3 protein: CASSFTGTGPIF
D gene: NA; J gene: TRBJ1-5; V gene: TRBV9; clone size: NA; CDR3 DNA: TGTGCCAGCAGCGTCTCAGACAGCCATCAGCCCCAGCATTTT; CDR3 protein: CASSVSDSHQPQHF
D gene: NA; J gene: TRBJ2-3; V gene: TRBV6-6; clone size: medium-sized; CDR3 DNA: TGTGCCAGCACGGGGAACACAGATACGCAGTATTTT; CDR3 protein: CASTGNTDTQYF
D gene: TRBD2; J gene: TRBJ2-1; V gene: TRBV11-3; clone size: NA; CDR3 DNA: TGTGCCAGCAGCTCGGGACTAGCGACAGAGCAGTTCTTC; CDR3 protein: CASSSGLATEQFF
D gene: NA; J gene: TRBJ2-1; V gene: TRBV28; clone size: NA; CDR3 DNA: TGTGCCAGCAGTTTAGGTGGTAGCGGCAATGAGCAGTTCTTC; CDR3 protein: CASSLGGSGNEQFF
D gene: TRBD2; J gene: TRBJ2-1; V gene: TRBV9; clone size: NA; CDR3 DNA: TGTGCCAGCAGCGTAGGGCTAGCGGGATCCTACAATGAGCAGTTCTTC; CDR3 protein: CASSVGLAGSYNEQFF
D gene: TRBD1; J gene: TRBJ1-1; V gene: TRBV4-2; clone size: once; CDR3 DNA: TGTGCCAGCAGCCAGGATGTTGGGACAGGGGGCACTGAAGCTTTCTTT; CDR3 protein: CASSQDVGTGGTEAFF
D gene: TRBD1; J gene: TRBJ1-2; V gene: TRBV5-1; clone size: NA; CDR3 DNA: TGCGCCAGCAGCTTGGGACAGGGGGCGTTCTATGGCTACACCTTC; CDR3 protein: CASSLGQGAFYGYTF
D gene: NA; J gene: TRBJ2-2; V gene: TRBV27; clone size: once; CDR3 DNA: TGTGCCAGCAGTTTACTCAGGGGATCCGGGGAGCTGTTTTTT; CDR3 protein: CASSLLRGSGELFF
D gene: NA; J gene: TRBJ1-2; V gene: TRBV9; clone size: NA; CDR3 DNA: TGTGCCAGCAGCACCCTCGTCCGGGGGAAGGGCTATGGCTACACCTTC; CDR3 protein: CASSTLVRGKGYGYTF
D gene: TRBD1; J gene: TRBJ1-1; V gene: TRBV5-4; clone size: NA; CDR3 DNA: TGTGCCAGCAGCCCGACAGGGGTTGAAGCTTTCTTT; CDR3 protein: CASSPTGVEAFF
D gene: TRBD2; J gene: TRBJ2-2; V gene: TRBV4-1; clone size: NA; CDR3 DNA: TGCGCCGCCGAACGGGGGGGTGGGTGGACCGGGGAGCTGTTTTTT; CDR3 protein: CAAERGGGWTGELFF
D gene: NA; J gene: TRBJ2-1; V gene: TRBV11-2; clone size: NA; CDR3 DNA: TGTGCCAGCAGCTTATCTCAGGGTCAGTTCTTC; CDR3 protein: CASSLSQGQFF